The rows below give T cell receptor beta chains drawn from one sample of a study of brain T cells in children with intractable seizures. Method: immunoSEQ multiplex PCR; TCRdb's copy keeps in-frame clones and lacks some. The table shows hundreds of thousands of clones, with over 90% occurring only once. The material sequenced was peripheral blood, taken roughly 5 months after surgery. All receptors derive from a boy less than two years old with tuberous sclerosis and intractable seizures. Both conserved end residues are part of each CDR3. The D gene is left open where the match is weak. The size of a clone is reported for some rows only, either as once, few or many, or as a class for expanded clones.

D,J,V,size,DNA,CDR3
TRBD2,TRBJ2-1,TRBV29-1,NA,TGCAGCGCCGAGGTGAGCGGGAGCTACAATGAGCAGTTCTTC,CSAEVSGSYNEQFF
NA,TRBJ1-2,TRBV6-5,once,TGTGCCAGCAGAGACCCCAGCGACTATGGCTACACCTTC,CASRDPSDYGYTF
NA,TRBJ2-7,TRBV30,NA,TGTGCCTGGAGTGTAGGAGGCGAGCAGTACTTC,CAWSVGGEQYF
TRBD1,TRBJ1-2,TRBV10-3,NA,TGTGCCATCAACATGGGACAGGGGGCTGAGTATGGCTACACCTTC,CAINMGQGAEYGYTF
TRBD1,TRBJ1-2,TRBV29-1,NA,TGCAGCGTTGTAGGGACAGGGGGCGAAGGATATGGCTACACCTTC,CSVVGTGGEGYGYTF
NA,TRBJ1-2,TRBV6-5,once,TGTGCCAGCAGTTTCGGGAAAAACTATGGCTACACCTTC,CASSFGKNYGYTF
NA,TRBJ2-7,TRBV24-1,NA,TGTGCCACCAGTGACCCCTACGCCCCCGGCTACGAGCAGTACTTC,CATSDPYAPGYEQYF
TRBD2,TRBJ2-7,TRBV30,NA,TGTGCCTGGAGGGCTCAAGGGGCTAGCGGGAGCTACGAGCAGTACTTC,CAWRAQGASGSYEQYF
NA,TRBJ2-7,TRBV6-5,NA,TGTGCCAGCAGATCGACAGGCTACGAGCAGTACTTC,CASRSTGYEQYF
NA,TRBJ2-7,TRBV11-3,NA,TGTGCCAGCAGCGTGTCAGGGCTGGGTGACGAGCAGTACTTC,CASSVSGLGDEQYF
NA,TRBJ2-3,TRBV12-3/TRBV12-4,NA,TGTGCCAGCAGTCTCAACACAGATACGCAGTATTTT,CASSLNTDTQYF
TRBD1,TRBJ2-4,TRBV7-3,NA,TGTGCCAGCAGCTCTCAGGGGGAATCGGACATTCAGTACTTC,CASSSQGESDIQYF
NA,TRBJ1-6,TRBV7-3,NA,TGTGCCAGCAGCTTAGATGTTAAGTCACCCCTCCACTTT,CASSLDVKSPLHF
NA,TRBJ2-1,TRBV5-1,once,TGCGCCAGCAGCTTGATCTGGTACTCCTACAATGAGCAGTTCTTC,CASSLIWYSYNEQFF
TRBD2,TRBJ2-7,TRBV30,once,TGTGCCTGGAGTGTAGGGGGACTAGCGGGACACATCCAGTACTTC,CAWSVGGLAGHIQYF
NA,TRBJ1-2,TRBV3-1/TRBV3-2,NA,TGTGCCAGCAGCCGTAGGGATCCCCATGGCTACACCTTC,CASSRRDPHGYTF
TRBD1,TRBJ2-5,TRBV6-5,NA,TGTGCCAGCAGTTACGGCGACAGGGTGCAGACCCAGTACTTC,CASSYGDRVQTQYF
TRBD1,TRBJ1-5,TRBV7-2,NA,TGTGCCAGCAGCCGGGACAGGGGCGGCAATCAGCCCCAGCATTTT,CASSRDRGGNQPQHF
NA,TRBJ2-5,TRBV25-1,NA,TGTGCAAGCCGTTTACTTGGGACCCAGTACTTC,CASRLLGTQYF
NA,TRBJ1-2,TRBV5-1,NA,TGCGCCAGCAGCCCGATCGGGGTTAGGGGCTACACCTTC,CASSPIGVRGYTF
NA,TRBJ1-1,TRBV10-3,NA,TGTGCCATCAGTGTAGGGGAAACGAACACTGAAGCTTTCTTT,CAISVGETNTEAFF
NA,TRBJ1-3,TRBV28,NA,TGTGCCAGCAGTTTATTATTAGCGGGGGCGCAAGGAAACACCATATATTTT,CASSLLLAGAQGNTIYF
NA,TRBJ1-1,TRBV5-1,NA,TGCGCCAGCAGCTGGGCCGGGAAGCGGCGCGACACTGAAGCTTTCTTT,CASSWAGKRRDTEAFF
NA,TRBJ2-7,TRBV5-1,NA,TGCGCCAGCAGCTTGGTATACGGACCCTACGAGCAGTACTTC,CASSLVYGPYEQYF
NA,TRBJ1-2,TRBV27,NA,TGTGCCAGTCTTATCGGGACCGCTAACTATGGCTACACCTTC,CASLIGTANYGYTF
NA,TRBJ1-2,TRBV14,many,TGTGCCAGCAGCCAAGGGACACCCTATGGCTACACCTTC,CASSQGTPYGYTF
TRBD1,TRBJ1-1,TRBV13,NA,TGTGCCAGCAGCTTAGGCCCTCAGACAGGGGTGAACACTGAAGCTTTCTTT,CASSLGPQTGVNTEAFF
NA,TRBJ2-7,TRBV14,once,TGTGCCAGCAGCCCGTACCCTTTCGTGGCGAACAACGAGCAGTACTTC,CASSPYPFVANNEQYF
NA,TRBJ1-4,TRBV28,NA,TGTGCCAGCAGTCTCCGACCGATGAATGAAAAACTGTTTTTT,CASSLRPMNEKLFF
NA,TRBJ1-5,TRBV19,NA,TGTGCCAGTAGTATAGACAGGACTAATCAGCCCCAGCATTTT,CASSIDRTNQPQHF
NA,TRBJ1-1,TRBV7-3,NA,TGTGCCAGCAGCGAGGGCATGAACACTGAAGCTTTCTTT,CASSEGMNTEAFF
TRBD2,TRBJ2-7,TRBV19,NA,TGTGCCAGTAGTACGGGACTAGCAAGCTCCTACGAGCAGTACTTC,CASSTGLASSYEQYF
NA,TRBJ1-1,TRBV6-5,NA,TGTGCCAGCAGTTCCCCAGGGTCGGGATCGGCTGAAGCTTTCTTT,CASSSPGSGSAEAFF
NA,TRBJ1-1,TRBV25-1,NA,TGTGCCAACAGTGCCCCAGGGGTCCGCACTGAAGCTTTCTTT,CANSAPGVRTEAFF